This passage covers 28 T cell receptor beta chains from one sample sequenced in a study of beta chain features in type 1 diabetes. General study results and limits: Among all four CD4+ subsets, Type 1 diabetes patients had TCRB CDR3s that were moderately but significantly shorter.

Their specific antigens are unknown. Sequencing targeted expressed TCRB transcripts, as all isolated RNA had been reverse transcribed. The protocol was immunoSEQ multiplex PCR, while the TCRdb copy is restricted to in-frame clones and leaves out a portion. Among approximately 160,000 clones, 50% to 70% were seen once, and the ten largest hold about 0.089%. Sequenced sample: naive CD4+ T cells from blood. The receptors derive from a man younger than 40 with type 1 diabetes.

The genes are TRBV18 and TRBJ2-4; the D gene is possibly TRBD2 (5 bases). V was pared by 1 base and J by 3 bases, with 16 bases between. The CDR3 totals 17 residues. The germline V gene has CDR1 KGHSH and CDR2 LQKENI. The chain's CDR3 is CASSPREGDLFKNIQYF. The CDR3 DNA reads TGTGCCAGCTCACCACGTGAGGGAGACTTATTCAAAAACATTCAGTACTTC.

The chain combines TRBV18 with TRBJ2-3, with D possibly TRBD1 on 5 matching bases. The CDR3 runs to 16 residues. V was trimmed by 0 bases and J by 2 bases, leaving 12 bases between them. Germline V gene lookup returns CDR1 KGHSH and CDR2 LQKENI. The CDR3 bases are TGTGCCAGCTCACCACCGCATCAGGGAACCACAGATACGCAGTATTTT. This codes for CASSPPHQGTTDTQYF. Full variable domain (remainder filled in from reference TRBV18 and TRBJ2-3): NAGVMQNPRHLVRRRGQEARLRCSPMKGHSHVYWYRQLPEEGLKFMVYLQKENIIDESGMPKERFSAEFPKEGPSILRIQQVVRGDSAAYFCASSPPHQGTTDTQYFGPGTRLTVL.

This chain connects TRBV7-9 to TRBJ2-3; a possible D gene is TRBD1 (6 bases). The V gene's germline CDR1 is SEHNR and CDR2 FQNEAQ (reference sequence). The CDR3 has 15 amino acids. The germline V and J ends were trimmed by 6 bases and 2 bases, with 15 bases remaining between them. The CDR3 DNA reads TGTGCCAGCAGTAAGGACAGAGATAACACAGATACGCAGTATTTT. It encodes CASSKDRDNTDTQYF.

V is TRBV10-3 and J is TRBJ2-7, with 7 bases identical to TRBD1. Germline CDR1 ENHRY, CDR2 SYGVKD. The V and J ends lost 3 bases and 4 bases, in that order; junction bases with no gene match: 6. This CDR3 region has 14 residues. This chain's CDR3 is CAISDRGLEYEQYF. Here the CDR3 DNA reads TGTGCCATCAGTGATAGGGGGCTGGAGTACGAGCAGTACTTC.

This chain uses TRBV5-1 with TRBJ2-3, with 11 bases fitting TRBD2. Germline loops: CDR1 SGHRS, CDR2 YFSETQ. CDR3 length equals 16 residues. J lost 3 bases, V lost 4 bases, and 7 bases had no gene match. The CDR3 protein is CASSMTSGKGTDTQYF. The CDR3 nucleotides read TGCGCCAGCAGCATGACTAGCGGGAAAGGGACAGATACGCAGTATTTT.

The V call is TRBV5-1, the J call TRBJ2-7; D unclear. The CDR3 is 15 amino acids. The V gene lost 2 bases and the J gene lost 4 bases, with 16 bases spanning the gap. Germline lookup yields CDR1 SGHRS and CDR2 YFSETQ. CDR3: CASSFFSLTQYEQYF. The DNA for the CDR3 is TGCGCCAGCAGCTTCTTCAGCTTGACCCAGTACGAGCAGTACTTC. The full variable domain, rest sourced from reference TRBV5-1 and TRBJ2-7, is KAGVTQTPRYLIKTRGQQVTLSCSPISGHRSVSWYQQTPGQGLQFLFEYFSETQRNKGNFPGRFSGRQFSNSRSEMNVSTLELGDSALYLCASSFFSLTQYEQYFGPGTRLTVT.

This sequence joins TRBV9 and TRBJ2-3; 8 nucleotides agree with TRBD1. V dropped 0 bases and J dropped 12; count of bases not matched to a gene: 6. Per the germline V gene, CDR1 is SGDLS and CDR2 is YYNGEE. The CDR3 has 13 amino acids. As DNA, the CDR3 is TGTGCCAGCAGCGTAGAAGGACAGGGTTTTCAGTATTTT. The encoded protein is CASSVEGQGFQYF.

The V and J genes are TRBV28 and TRBJ2-6, with D uncertain. The CDR3 runs 13 residues. With 6 bases removed from V and 1 base from J, the gap between germline ends came to 4 bases. Germline lookup yields CDR1 MDHEN and CDR2 SYDVKM. The CDR3 bases are TGTGCCAGCAGCACATCTGGGGCCAACGTCCTGACTTTC. Translation: CASSTSGANVLTF.

The chain links TRBV28 to TRBJ2-7, with a possible D match to TRBD2 (6 bases). The CDR3 loop spans 11 amino acids. Trimming left V 7 bases short and J 7 bases short, with 11 bases between. Germline V CDR1 and CDR2: MDHEN, SYDVKM. The CDR3 protein is CASTLSGEQYF. The DNA for the CDR3 is TGTGCCAGCACCCTTAGCGGAGAGCAGTACTTC.

The chain is built from TRBV23-1 and TRBJ1-6; D remains unclear. TRBV23-1 is flagged as an ORF with uncertain function. V dropped 0 bases and J dropped 5 bases, with 20 bases sitting between them. The CDR3 is 19 amino acids. The CDR3 DNA follows: TGCGCCAGCAGTCAATCTTTGGAGAAAGTACATCTTCATAATTCACCCCTCCACTTT. Its translation is CASSQSLEKVHLHNSPLHF.

V usage is TRBV7-2 and J usage is TRBJ2-1; 8 nucleotides line up with TRBD2. This CDR3 region has 14 residues. Germline lookup yields CDR1 SGHTA and CDR2 FQGNSA. The V gene end was trimmed by 2 bases and the J gene end by 6 bases; junction bases not matched to a gene: 3. The CDR3 nucleotides read TGTGCCAGCAGCTTATTACTAGCGGCCAATGAGCAGTTCTTC. It codes for CASSLLLAANEQFF. The variable domain in full, with the rest retrieved from reference TRBV7-2 and TRBJ2-1, is GAGVSQSPSNKVTEKGKDVELRCDPISGHTALYWYRQSLGQGLEFLIYFQGNSAPDKSGLPSDRFSAERTGGSVSTLTIQRTQQEDSAVYLCASSLLLAANEQFFGPGTRLTVL.

The gene calls are TRBV30 and TRBJ2-2, with a tentative D call TRBD2 (5 bases). CDR1 GTSNPN and CDR2 SVGIG come from the germline V gene (reference sequence). Trimming pared 4 bases from V and 5 bases from J, leaving 11 bases between. The CDR3 length is 13 residues. The CDR3 is CAWIRRGTGELFF. The CDR3 region has the DNA TGTGCCTGGATCCGCCGAGGGACCGGGGAGCTGTTTTTT.

The chain has TRBV9 and TRBJ2-5, with D hard to call. CDR3 length: 13 amino acids. Deletions cut 0 bases from V and 4 bases from J, with 7 bases between. The germline V gene has CDR1 SGDLS and CDR2 YYNGEE. The CDR3 is CASSVEPRETQYF. The CDR3 DNA reads TGTGCCAGCAGCGTAGAGCCCCGAGAGACCCAGTACTTC.

The genes are TRBV2 and TRBJ2-7; D tentatively reads TRBD1 or TRBD2 (5 bases each). Looked up from germline, CDR1 is SNHLY and CDR2 is FYNNEI. The V and J ends lost 6 bases and 2 bases respectively, with 14 bases between them. This CDR3 comprises 14 residues. The CDR3 bases are TGTGCCAGCAGCAACCGGGACGGAGCCTACGAGCAGTACTTC. It yields the protein CASSNRDGAYEQYF. Filled out from reference TRBV2 and TRBJ2-7, the complete variable domain reads EPEVTQTPSHQVTQMGQEVILRCVPISNHLYFYWYRQILGQKVEFLVSFYNNEISEKSEIFDDQFSVERPDGSNFTLKIRSTKLEDSAMYFCASSNRDGAYEQYFGPGTRLTVT.

The V call is TRBV7-9, the J call TRBJ1-4; 7 bases align to TRBD1. This CDR3 is 14 amino acids long. With V trimmed by 5 bases and J by 8 bases, 8 bases remained unmatched. Germline V gene lookup returns CDR1 SEHNR and CDR2 FQNEAQ (reference sequence). The CDR3 here is CASSPSGGGEKLFF. DNA of the CDR3: TGTGCCAGCAGCCCGTCAGGGGGAGGAGAAAAACTGTTTTTT. The whole variable domain, remainder taken from reference TRBV7-9 and TRBJ1-4, is DTGVSQNPRHKITKRGQNVTFRCDPISEHNRLYWYRQTLGQGPEFLTYFQNEAQLEKSRLLSDRFSAERPKGSFSTLEIQRTEQGDSAMYLCASSPSGGGEKLFFGSGTQLSVL.

This sequence joins TRBV6-5 and TRBJ1-5, with D unresolved. Trimming took off 6 bases at V and 5 bases at J, with 11 bases between the two ends. Germline CDR1 reads MNHEY; CDR2 reads SVGAGI. The CDR3 loop spans 13 amino acids. The CDR3 nucleotides are TGTGCCAGCAGAGCACAGATCGATCAGCCCCAGCATTTT. As protein: CASRAQIDQPQHF.

A few counts support this clone. CDR3 amino acids: CAWSQGWEQFF. The CDR3 DNA sequence: TGTGCCTGGAGTCAGGGTTGGGAGCAGTTCTTC. The V call is TRBV30, the J call TRBJ2-1, with D perhaps matching TRBD1 (5 bases). This CDR3 is built from 11 residues. Trimming pared 2 bases from V and 10 bases from J, leaving 9 bases between. The germline V gene has CDR1 GTSNPN and CDR2 SVGIG (reference sequence).

The V and J genes are TRBV30 and TRBJ2-2; no firm D call. The CDR3 is made up of 11 amino acids. V lost 4 bases and J lost 7, with 7 bases in between. Germline CDR1 GTSNPN, CDR2 SVGIG (reference sequence). CDR3 residues: CAWISGGELFF. The CDR3 region has the DNA TGTGCCTGGATTTCTGGCGGGGAGCTGTTTTTT.

V usage is TRBV7-9 and J usage is TRBJ2-7; 7 bases align to TRBD1. The CDR3 totals 11 residues. J gave up 12 bases and V 5 bases, and 7 bases lay outside the gene matches. CDR1 is SEHNR, CDR2 FQNEAQ, per germline (reference sequence). CDR3 nucleotide sequence: TGTGCCAGCAGCCTCACAGGGGTCCCGTACTTC. Translation: CASSLTGVPYF.

The chain couples TRBV7-9 to TRBJ2-2, with a possible D match to TRBD2 (6 bases). Germline assignment: CDR1 SEHNR and CDR2 FQNEAQ (reference sequence). This CDR3 comprises 14 residues. V lost 7 bases and J lost 1, with 10 bases in between. The DNA for the CDR3 is TGTGCCAGCACCCCGGGGGTGAACACCGGGGAGCTGTTTTTT. This codes for CASTPGVNTGELFF.

The genes are TRBV29-1 and TRBJ2-3; D uncertain. Germline loops: CDR1 SQVTM, CDR2 ANQGSEA. This CDR3 has 10 residues. Between the trimmed V and J ends, which lost 3 bases and 4 bases, there was a span of 2 bases. The CDR3 is CSVEADTQYF. CDR3 nucleotides: TGCAGCGTTGAGGCAGATACGCAGTATTTT.

The chain joins TRBV29-1 to TRBJ2-7, with D possibly TRBD2 on 6 matching bases. The germline V gene has CDR1 SQVTM and CDR2 ANQGSEA. This CDR3 comprises 14 residues. With 6 bases removed from V and 0 bases from J, the gap between germline ends came to 15 bases. The chain's CDR3 is CSVLGLTDSYEQYF. As DNA, the CDR3 is TGCAGCGTGTTGGGACTTACGGACTCCTACGAGCAGTACTTC.

Here the CDR3 reads CASSLKGSGIYNEQFF. In nucleotides, the CDR3 is TGCGCCAGCAGCTTGAAAGGTAGCGGTATCTACAATGAGCAGTTCTTC. This chain uses TRBV5-1 with TRBJ2-1; D might be TRBD2 (6 bases). The CDR3 totals 16 residues. The V and J ends lost 1 base and 3 bases respectively, with 14 bases between them. Per germline, CDR1 SGHRS and CDR2 YFSETQ.

The J gene is TRBJ1-2, the V gene TRBV14; D is possibly TRBD1 (5 bases). The CDR3 contains 13 residues. V lost 4 bases and J 0 bases, leaving 6 bases between the germline ends. Germline assignment: CDR1 SGHDN and CDR2 FVKESK. CDR3 DNA sequence: TGTGCCAGCAGCCTCAGGGCTAACTATGGCTACACCTTC. Residues: CASSLRANYGYTF.

This clone was seen just once. The chain is built from TRBV4-3 and TRBJ2-6, with D tentatively TRBD2 (5 bases). Germline loops: CDR1 LGHNA, CDR2 YSLEER. Trimming stripped 4 bases from V and 4 bases from J, with 20 bases between. This CDR3 comprises 18 residues. The CDR3 region is CASSRMGRGGTGANVLTF. In nucleotides, the CDR3 is TGCGCCAGCAGCCGGATGGGCCGCGGAGGAACCGGGGCCAACGTCCTGACTTTC.

The chain couples TRBV25-1 to TRBJ1-1; unclear D gene. Between the trimmed V and J ends, which lost 5 bases and 2 bases, there was a span of 9 bases. The CDR3 loop spans 13 amino acids. Per the germline V gene, CDR1 is MGHDK and CDR2 is SYGVNS. In nucleotides, the CDR3 is TGTGCCAGCAGTTTTTATCCCAACACTGAAGCTTTCTTT. This sequence encodes CASSFYPNTEAFF. Complete variable domain (other parts from reference TRBV25-1 and TRBJ1-1): EADIYQTPRYLVIGTGKKITLECSQTMGHDKMYWYQQDPGMELHLIHYSYGVNSTEKGDLSSESTVSRIRTEHFPLTLESARPSHTSQYLCASSFYPNTEAFFGQGTRLTVV.

This clone was seen only a few times. V and J are TRBV9 and TRBJ1-4, with D tentatively TRBD1 (6 bases). Trimming cost V 3 bases and J 0 bases, with 12 bases left between them. CDR1 is SGDLS, CDR2 YYNGEE, per germline. The CDR3 loop spans 16 amino acids. The CDR3 loop is CASSAGQSATNEKLFF. The CDR3 DNA reads TGTGCCAGCAGCGCCGGACAGTCCGCAACTAATGAAAAACTGTTTTTT.

The chain links TRBV11-2 to TRBJ1-1, with 8 nucleotides matching TRBD1. Germline V gene data show CDR1 as SGHAT and CDR2 as FQNNGV. V lost 6 bases to trimming and J lost 3 bases; unmatched junction nucleotides: 3. CDR3 length: 13 residues. CDR3 nucleotides: TGTGCCAGCAGGATGACAGGGGACACTGAAGCTTTCTTT. Protein sequence: CASRMTGDTEAFF. Full variable domain (missing parts from reference TRBV11-2 and TRBJ1-1): EAGVAQSPRYKIIEKRQSVAFWCNPISGHATLYWYQQILGQGPKLLIQFQNNGVVDDSQLPKDRFSAERLKGVDSTLKIQPAKLEDSAVYLCASRMTGDTEAFFGQGTRLTVV.